Below, 4 T cell receptor beta chains from the same sample are listed, as sequenced in a study of a mutant IDH1 vaccine in newly diagnosed glioma. Clones were read by immunoSEQ multiplex PCR, and TCRdb kept only the in-frame ones, dropping some. The table has 12,000 to 15,000 clones, roughly nine tenths seen once. Regarding time point: baseline, week 1 (first vaccination visit). Treatment indicated: pre-vaccination baseline after standard-of-care therapy. Specimen: PBMCs, collected from a glioma patient treated with radiotherapy, temozolomide or both. The receptor source for this set is a woman aged 40-49 years with glioma. Some clones in this sample may be carry-over from other donors' samples.

The chain uses TRBV5-6 and TRBJ1-2, with 7 bases identical to TRBD1. CDR3 length equals 14 residues. After removal of 9 bases from V and 0 bases from J, the junction contained 8 bases not matched to a gene. Germline V lookup: CDR1 SGHDT, CDR2 YYEEEE. The CDR3 protein is CATGEGASNYGYTF. The CDR3 coding sequence is TGTGCCACCGGGGAGGGGGCATCTAACTATGGCTACACCTTC. Full variable domain (remainder filled in from reference TRBV5-6 and TRBJ1-2): DAGVTQSPTHLIKTRGQQVTLRCSPKSGHDTVSWYQQALGQGPQFIFQYYEEEERQRGNFPDRFSGHQFPNYSSELNVNALLLGDSALYLCATGEGASNYGYTFGSGTRLTVV.

The chain uses TRBV14 and TRBJ1-1; D is ambiguous. The germline V and J ends were trimmed by 0 bases and 3 bases, with 8 bases remaining between them. The CDR3 spans 14 residues. Per the germline V gene, CDR1 is SGHDN and CDR2 is FVKESK. The CDR3 region has the DNA TGTGCCAGCAGCCAAGAGTCCCCCGACACTGAAGCTTTCTTT. It codes for CASSQESPDTEAFF.

The chain links TRBV15 to TRBJ1-2; D is possibly TRBD1 (6 bases). The CDR3 is 13 amino acids. The germline gives CDR1 LNHNV, CDR2 YYDKDF (reference sequence). V was trimmed by 4 bases and J by 6 bases, leaving 12 bases between them. CDR3 in DNA: TGTGCCACCAGCATGGACAGACCGAATGGCTACACCTTC. This sequence encodes CATSMDRPNGYTF.

The V and J genes are TRBV7-3 and TRBJ2-6; TRBD1 aligns across 7 bases. Trimming at V came to 1 base and at J to 2 bases, leaving 2 bases not matched to a gene. CDR1 and CDR2 (germline): SGHTA, FQGTGA. The CDR3 has 16 residues. The CDR3 loop reads CASSLSQGAGANVLTF. CDR3 nucleotides: TGTGCCAGCAGCTTAAGCCAGGGGGCTGGGGCCAACGTCCTGACTTTC.